This TCR beta chain was obtained from a study of blood T cell repertoires in COVID-19. Study information: The United States, Italy and Spain provided the acute and convalescent COVID-19 samples. PBMCs, B-cell-depleted T cells, or T cells were the source of the cDNA or gDNA that made up the material.

V shed 3 bases and J shed 6 bases, with 16 bases lying between them. CDR1 SGDLS and CDR2 YYNGEE come from the germline V gene. The CDR3 runs to 15 residues. Original handling: For nucleated cells, counts were estimated from reference gene primer amplification. Repertoires were generated with immunoSEQ multiplex PCR, while TCRdb's copy carries only in-frame clones and drops some. V and J calls and clone size are copied from that table; D and trimming were computed from the DNA. The sample consists of some 75,000 clones, about 88% of them appearing once. The clonotype originates from an older man with active or convalescent COVID-19. V usage is TRBV9 and J usage is TRBJ1-5; maybe TRBD1 (6 bases). The sequencing sample was made of peripheral blood. The CDR3 reads CASSAHHRVGQPQHF. In nucleotides, the CDR3 is TGTGCCAGCAGCGCCCATCACAGGGTTGGTCAGCCCCAGCATTTT.